This T cell receptor (beta chain) is drawn from a study of T cell responses to AZD1222 COVID-19 vaccine. Notes on this clone: Antigen unknown.

Study results and limitations: After the peak T cell response, and only then, were repertoires sampled. Unmutated variant regions are reportedly the target of nearly half of TCRs that are spike-specific. Seropositive at baseline were only a handful of AZD1222 recipients.

The method was immunoSEQ multiplex PCR; TCRdb's version includes in-frame clones alone and lacks a portion of them. The table records about 120,000 clones, 80% to 90% of them present only once. The germline gives CDR1 SEHNR, CDR2 FQNEAQ (reference sequence). CDR3 length: 16 amino acids. Trimming removed 6 bases from V and 2 bases from J, with 19 bases in between. V and J are TRBV7-9 and TRBJ1-1; D perhaps matches TRBD1 (5 bases). This receptor was identified in an adult in good health. Here the sequenced sample was peripheral blood, taken on day 0 of AZD1222 vaccination. In DNA form, the CDR3 reads TGTGCCAGCAGGCCGAAGCCGTCCAGGGCTAACACTGAAGCTTTCTTT. Its translation: CASRPKPSRANTEAFF.